The 8 T cell receptor beta chains presented below share a single source sample, sequenced in a study of cytomegalovirus exposure and HLA in healthy donors. The PCR was carried out with 60 Vbeta primers and 13 Jbeta primers. Libraries were prepared by immunoSEQ multiplex PCR; TCRdb keeps only in-frame clonotypes and omits some of them. This table has fewer than 65,000 clones, roughly two thirds appearing once. What was sequenced was PBMCs. The receptors derive from a man between 50 and 59 years old in good health and CMV-seronegative.

In its sample, this clone ranks as medium-sized (0.01 to 0.1%). V usage is TRBV9 and J usage is TRBJ1-6; 7 bases match TRBD1. The germline V gene encodes CDR1 SGDLS and CDR2 YYNGEE. The CDR3 is made up of 15 amino acids. V shed 3 bases and J 5 bases; nucleotides not matched to a gene: 5. The chain's CDR3 is CASSAGTANNSPLHF. CDR3 sequence (DNA): TGTGCCAGCAGCGCCGGGACAGCAAATAATTCACCCCTCCACTTT.

The chain uses TRBV11-3 and TRBJ1-1, with D unresolved. The V and J ends lost 1 base and 3 bases respectively, with 6 bases between them. Germline-derived CDR1 and CDR2 are SGHNT and YENEEA. The CDR3 contains 13 residues. The CDR3 loop is CASSLVRDTEAFF. CDR3 bases: TGTGCCAGCAGCTTAGTTCGGGACACTGAAGCTTTCTTT.

The J gene is TRBJ1-4, the V gene TRBV6-5; D gene ambiguous. This CDR3 has 15 residues. Trimming took off 0 bases at V and 0 bases at J, with 5 bases between the two ends. The V gene's germline CDR1 is MNHEY and CDR2 SVGAGI. The CDR3 nucleotides read TGTGCCAGCAGTTACTCACAAGCAACTAATGAAAAACTGTTTTTT. Translating it yields CASSYSQATNEKLFF.

There are a few counts of this clone. V usage is TRBV15 and J usage is TRBJ2-7; the match to TRBD1 covers 11 bases. J gave up 4 bases and V 3 bases, and 8 bases lay outside the gene matches. Germline CDR1 and CDR2: LNHNV and YYDKDF (reference sequence). This CDR3 is built from 16 residues. The CDR3, as DNA: TGTGCCACCAGCAGGAAAGTGGGGACAGGGGGGTACGAGCAGTACTTC. This sequence encodes CATSRKVGTGGYEQYF. Together with reference TRBV15 and TRBJ2-7, the CDR3 gives the full variable domain: DAMVIQNPRYQVTQFGKPVTLSCSQTLNHNVMYWYQQKSSQAPKLLFHYYDKDFNNEADTPDNFQSRRPNTSFCFLDIRSPGLGDTAMYLCATSRKVGTGGYEQYFGPGTRLTVT.

This clone was counted a few times. The chain recombines TRBV2 with TRBJ1-6, with unresolved D. Trimming left V 3 bases short and J 7 bases short, with 7 bases between. The CDR3 spans 13 residues. In germline, CDR1 is SNHLY, CDR2 FYNNEI. CDR3 bases: TGTGCCAGCAGTGACACAGTGAATTCACCCCTCCACTTT. Its translation: CASSDTVNSPLHF.

This chain links TRBV2 with TRBJ1-2, with D maybe TRBD1 (6 bases). CDR1 is SNHLY, CDR2 FYNNEI, per germline. V lost 7 bases and J 5 bases, leaving 11 bases between the germline ends. The CDR3 totals 12 residues. DNA of the CDR3: TGTGCCAGCACGGGGGGCTTGTATGGCTACACCTTC. It translates to CASTGGLYGYTF.

In the case of this clone: The same CDR3 arises from other DNA sequences in this sample as well. The chain has TRBV13 and TRBJ2-5; D is ambiguous. V lost 1 base, J lost 5 bases, and 5 bases lay in between. This CDR3 has 12 residues. The V gene's germline CDR1 is PRHDT and CDR2 FYEKMQ (reference sequence). The CDR3 nucleotides read TGTGCCAGCAGCTTAGAATCTGAGACCCAGTACTTC. Protein product: CASSLESETQYF. Full variable domain (outside the CDR3, taken from reference TRBV13 and TRBJ2-5): AAGVIQSPRHLIKEKRETATLKCYPIPRHDTVYWYQQGPGQDPQFLISFYEKMQSDKGSIPDRFSAQQFSDYHSELNMSSLELGDSALYFCASSLESETQYFGPGTRLLVL.

This clone was counted between two and nine times. CDR3 sequence (DNA): TGTGCCAGCAGCCGGGCGGCGGGCGAGCAGTACTTC. Translated, it gives CASSRAAGEQYF. The chain recombines TRBV27 with TRBJ2-7, with D tentatively TRBD2 (5 bases). The germline CDR1 and CDR2 sequences are MNHEY and SMNVEV (reference sequence). CDR3 length: 12 amino acids. V lost 6 bases and J 6 bases, leaving 12 bases between the germline ends.